A selection of T cell receptor beta chains follows, all from one sample in a study of T cell repertoires in cytomegalovirus infection. What these receptors recognize is not known. Using its own MiXCR run on the reads, TCRdb lists one record per CDR3 protein. This table has roughly 180,000 distinct CDR3 sequences, about 22% appearing once. The sequencing here drew on CD8+ T cells from cultured PBMCs, taken from culture after CMV antigen stimulation. The origin of the receptors is a human donor in good health (CMV status not recorded). Some clones in this sample may be carry-over from other donors' samples. Each CDR3 is given without its conserved first and last residue.

>TRBV5-6
ASSSGGIFYGYT
>TRBV7-8
ASSPTTGRTEAF
>TRBV4-1
ASSQAGLAGEEQF
>TRBV4-3
ASSQDRGTVYEQY
>TRBV7-9
ASSPNRGELF
>TRBV19
ASRLGGQADYGYT
>TRBV11-2
ASSLERGWAPLTYEQY
>TRBV28
ASSWRDEQF
>TRBV7-9
ASSLRGVYNEQF
>TRBV7-6
ASSLRDNEQF
>TRBV12-3/TRBV12-4
ASSPPGQSDEQF
>TRBV12-3/TRBV12-4
ASSLLAGETQY
>TRBV11-2
ASYPLPPYSNQPQH
>TRBV4-2
ASSQERSGGGSYNEQF
>TRBV6-6
ASSYSSVLAAEQF
>TRBV4-1
ASSQERGKGEAF
>TRBV7-2
ASSDRSSGSYYEQY
>TRBV4-2
ASSPGALNTEAF
>TRBV7-8
ASRLLAGAVEQF
>TRBV7-2
ASSLVAGLKYNEQF
>TRBV7-2
ASSPTGSANEKLF
>TRBV7-2
ASSLEEGYGYT
>TRBV7-9
ASSLGPVGVNHEQF
>TRBV7-2
ASSLYETQY
>TRBV4-1
ASSQTAGRLYEQY
>TRBV5-5
ASSLVQGIHEQY
>TRBV7-9
ASSSPSIPEAF
>TRBV7-8
ASSLEAGGPREQY
>TRBV27
ASSLRQGGNYGYT
>TRBV6-2/TRBV6-3
ATVDRGSGYT
>TRBV14
ASSQDGSLRTEAF
>TRBV7-8
ASSSPRDSSYEQY
>TRBV7-6
ASSLGGIGPGELF
>TRBV6-5
ASSYSGGSYNEQF
>TRBV7-6
ASRWRDTQY
>TRBV7-2
ALTRAVVRQPQH
>TRBV6-1
ASTSSGGSYTGELF
>TRBV10-3
AISVAYEQY
>TRBV7-9
ASSLAGAEANYGYT
>TRBV12-3/TRBV12-4
ASTTSAEKLF
>TRBV4-3
ASSQGLSGDQPQH
>TRBV12-3/TRBV12-4
ASSSPGTSWDEQF
>TRBV12-3/TRBV12-4
ASSFPLRTEPNIQY
>TRBV6-8
ASSKGLGRNEQF
>TRBV7-2
ASRLGGFNSYNEQF
>TRBV12-3/TRBV12-4
ASRQAGNTIY
>TRBV7-3
ASSLKGRRSYNEQF
>TRBV7-2
ASSLVAGQTGNAYYEQY
>TRBV19
ASSITRISNQPQH
>TRBV11-1
ASSPLSGATEAF